The sequence of this T cell receptor (beta chain) was determined in a study of cytomegalovirus exposure and HLA in healthy donors. A note on this clone: As yet, its antigen is unknown.

Profiled with immunoSEQ multiplex PCR; TCRdb holds only in-frame clones, not every one. The sample yields 90,000 to 150,000 clones, 88% seen once. Findings and caveats of the study: The finding came from a later analysis; first-cohort TCR clusters tended to co-occur in the 130 or so validation repertoires. Three chains tied to CMV proved CMV antigen-specific in vitro. TCR beta chains numbering more than 150 were designated cytomegalovirus-associated. Rare sequences made up most TCRs, while some public TCRs were found in many donors.

The source material was PBMCs. The receptor's source is a young woman in good health and CMV-seropositive.

DNA of the CDR3: TGTGCCAGCAGTAGCGGGGGGCCCTTCACAGATACGCAGTATTTT. Its translation: CASSSGGPFTDTQYF. The V gene is TRBV6-4, the J gene TRBJ2-3, with 9 bases fitting TRBD2. Unmatched junction bases numbered 5, after V lost 5 bases and J lost 2 bases. This CDR3 has 15 amino acids. In germline, CDR1 is MRHNA, CDR2 SNTAGT.